This T cell receptor beta chain was sequenced in a study of circulating tumor DNA in untreated peripheral T-cell lymphoma. This tumor tissue came from a pretreatment baseline collection. Findings and limits, study-wide: Baseline tissues yielded about 89% and baseline serum roughly 64% tumor-specific clonotype detection.

This clone has just one count. Its matching antigen is unknown. Germline V gene lookup returns CDR1 MNHGY and CDR2 SAAAGT. CDR3 length equals 12 residues. V lost 6 bases to trimming and J lost 3 bases, with 6 bases between them. Assay: immunoSEQ multiplex PCR; the TCRdb copy retains only in-frame clones and omits some. The sample holds thousands of clones, 80% to 85% seen once. The chain employs TRBV6-8 and TRBJ1-5; D not certain. The sequence was collected from a human donor with peripheral T-cell lymphoma. The specimen sequenced was tumor tissue. CDR3 residues: CASRVDNQPQHF. CDR3 bases: TGTGCCAGCAGGGTCGACAATCAGCCCCAGCATTTT.